These 21 T cell receptor beta chains were sequenced from one sample in a study of blood T cell repertoires in COVID-19. Assay: immunoSEQ multiplex PCR; the TCRdb copy retains only in-frame clones and omits some. The top ten hold about 5% of the sample, which has just over 45,000 clones, over 70% seen once. Sample: peripheral blood. All receptors derive from a human donor in a cohort sampled during active COVID-19.

The rearrangement uses TRBV29-1 and TRBJ2-7, with a weak D call TRBD2 (6 bases). The CDR3 loop spans 14 amino acids. From germline, CDR1 is SQVTM and CDR2 ANQGSEA. V lost 4 bases and J 3 bases, leaving 16 bases between the germline ends. The CDR3 reads CSVVGGPLLYEQYF. CDR3 coding DNA: TGCAGCGTTGTCGGGGGTCCCCTACTCTACGAGCAGTACTTC.

This clone was seen once. The chain combines TRBV5-4 with TRBJ2-5; 8 positions match TRBD2. J lost 2 bases, V lost 4 bases, and 10 bases had no gene match. In germline, CDR1 is SGHNT, CDR2 YYREEE (reference sequence). The CDR3 covers 16 residues. CDR3 amino acids: CASSPLTAGGQETQYF. Here the CDR3 DNA reads TGTGCCAGCAGCCCGTTGACGGCGGGAGGTCAAGAGACCCAGTACTTC.

The chain combines TRBV11-2 with TRBJ2-1; D not resolved. The CDR3 is made up of 11 amino acids. In germline, CDR1 is SGHAT, CDR2 FQNNGV. Between the trimmed V and J ends, which lost 1 base and 9 bases, there was a span of 4 bases. As DNA, the CDR3 is TGTGCCAGCAGCTTAGGTAGTGAGCAGTTCTTC. Protein sequence: CASSLGSEQFF. Using reference TRBV11-2 and TRBJ2-1 for the parts outside the CDR3, the full variable domain is EAGVAQSPRYKIIEKRQSVAFWCNPISGHATLYWYQQILGQGPKLLIQFQNNGVVDDSQLPKDRFSAERLKGVDSTLKIQPAKLEDSAVYLCASSLGSEQFFGPGTRLTVL.

This clone appeared a few times. This chain uses TRBV4-1 with TRBJ2-1; D gene uncertain. V was pared by 4 bases and J by 9 bases, with 10 bases between. This CDR3 has 12 amino acids. Per germline, CDR1 MGHRA and CDR2 YSYEKL. DNA of the CDR3: TGCGCCAGCAGCCCAGACGTCGGTGAGCAGTTCTTC. Translated, it gives CASSPDVGEQFF.

The V gene is TRBV2, the J gene TRBJ2-7; tentative D call: TRBD2 (6 bases). CDR3 length: 15 residues. Germline V gene lookup returns CDR1 SNHLY and CDR2 FYNNEI. With 8 bases removed from V and 0 bases from J, the gap between germline ends came to 17 bases. The CDR3 coding sequence is TGTGCCAGCGTATACGAGGAGGGTAGCTCCTACGAGCAGTACTTC. Translation: CASVYEEGSSYEQYF. The full variable domain, with the rest looked up from reference TRBV2 and TRBJ2-7, is EPEVTQTPSHQVTQMGQEVILRCVPISNHLYFYWYRQILGQKVEFLVSFYNNEISEKSEIFDDQFSVERPDGSNFTLKIRSTKLEDSAMYFCASVYEEGSSYEQYFGPGTRLTVT.

This chain uses TRBV19 with TRBJ2-7, with D possibly being TRBD1 (5 bases). The length of the CDR3 is 13 residues. The germline V gene has CDR1 LNHDA and CDR2 SQIVND (reference sequence). Trimming took off 5 bases at V and 4 bases at J, with 12 bases between the two ends. The CDR3 protein is CASSPRGSYEQYF. The DNA for the CDR3 is TGTGCCAGTAGTCCAAGGGGTTCATACGAGCAGTACTTC.

By frequency in the sample, this clone is hyperexpanded. The genes are TRBV7-2 and TRBJ2-2; TRBD1 aligns across 7 bases. This CDR3 comprises 14 residues. Germline CDR1 is SGHTA and CDR2 is FQGNSA. The J segment lost 4 bases and the V segment lost 1 base, leaving 0 bases of the junction unmatched. CDR3 nucleotide sequence: TGTGCCAGCAGCTTAGGGACAGGCACCGGGGAGCTGTTTTTT. Amino acids: CASSLGTGTGELFF.

The chain has TRBV2 and TRBJ2-1, with TRBD2 as a possible D gene (5 bases). The CDR3 is 11 residues long. Trimming shortened V by 7 bases and J by 7 bases, and 8 bases separated the two germline ends. Germline assignment: CDR1 SNHLY and CDR2 FYNNEI. This CDR3 reads CASIRGNEQFF. CDR3 DNA sequence: TGTGCCAGCATTCGGGGAAATGAGCAGTTCTTC.

The chain carries TRBV5-5 and TRBJ2-4; possible D gene TRBD2, 5 bases. This CDR3 contains 15 residues. CDR1 is SGHKS and CDR2 is YYEKEE in the germline V gene (reference sequence). Trimming removed 3 bases at V and 1 base at J, with 11 bases between. Written as DNA, the CDR3 is TGTGCCAGCAGCTCACTAGAGTCGGCCAAAAACATTCAGTACTTC. It yields the protein CASSSLESAKNIQYF.

The chain links TRBV3-1 (or the pseudogene TRBV3-2) to TRBJ2-7; D is possibly TRBD2 (5 bases). Trimming shortened V by 1 base and J by 4 bases, and 17 bases separated the two germline ends. Germline CDR1 and CDR2: LGHDT and YNNKEL (reference sequence). The CDR3 is 16 residues long. The CDR3 region has the DNA TGTGCCAGCAGCCAAGTAAGCTGTACCGGGGTATACGAGCAGTACTTC. Its protein is CASSQVSCTGVYEQYF.

The chain uses TRBV5-1 and TRBJ2-2; TRBD2 is a possible D gene (6 bases). V shed 6 bases and J shed 0 bases, with 12 bases lying between them. The CDR3 loop spans 15 amino acids. Germline lookup yields CDR1 SGHRS and CDR2 YFSETQ. The CDR3 loop reads CASNGGTANTGELFF. CDR3 in DNA: TGCGCCAGCAATGGGGGGACCGCGAACACCGGGGAGCTGTTTTTT.

This clone was seen a single time. The chain employs TRBV27 and TRBJ2-1; D is possibly TRBD2 (5 bases). CDR3 length: 15 amino acids. Germline loops: CDR1 MNHEY, CDR2 SMNVEV (reference sequence). V lost 7 bases and J lost 2, with 15 bases in between. CDR3 nucleotide sequence: TGTGCCAGCACCCGGCCGGGGTGGCCCTACAATGAGCAGTTCTTC. It specifies CASTRPGWPYNEQFF.

This clone was detected once. The rearrangement uses TRBV7-9 and TRBJ2-1; D gene unclear. The germline V and J ends were trimmed by 6 bases and 7 bases, with 10 bases remaining between them. Per the germline V gene, CDR1 is SEHNR and CDR2 is FQNEAQ (reference sequence). This CDR3 region has 12 residues. CDR3 bases: TGTGCCAGCAGTTTACTACCTAATGAGCAGTTCTTC. Its protein is CASSLLPNEQFF.

The chain is built from TRBV28 and TRBJ1-5; D may be TRBD1 (6 bases). The CDR3 consists of 17 residues. V was trimmed by 8 bases and J by 4 bases, leaving 24 bases between them. Looked up from germline, CDR1 is MDHEN and CDR2 is SYDVKM. The CDR3 reads CASLPPGGSGDNQPQHF. The DNA of the CDR3 is TGTGCCAGCCTCCCCCCGGGGGGGTCAGGGGATAATCAGCCCCAGCATTTT.

This clone came up once. V usage is TRBV6-5 and J usage is TRBJ2-2, with 8 bases fitting TRBD1. Trimming took 1 base from V and 7 from J; bases not matched to a gene: 5. Looked up from germline, CDR1 is MNHEY and CDR2 is SVGAGI. The CDR3 runs 15 residues. This CDR3 is CASSYFRGLGGELFF. The CDR3 DNA sequence: TGTGCCAGCAGTTACTTCAGGGGGCTGGGCGGGGAGCTGTTTTTT.

The gene calls are TRBV9 and TRBJ1-5; no definite D call. The germline gives CDR1 SGDLS, CDR2 YYNGEE. The CDR3 is 15 amino acids. The V end was cut by 2 bases, the J end by 3 bases, with 12 bases between. CDR3 nucleotide sequence: TGTGCCAGCAGCGTGGAACCTAGCCCCAATCAGCCCCAGCATTTT. Residues: CASSVEPSPNQPQHF.

This clone was observed a single time. The chain joins TRBV6-2 or TRBV6-3 to TRBJ2-1; TRBD2 matches 7 bases. CDR3 length equals 16 residues. J gave up 5 bases and V 2 bases, and 9 bases lay outside the gene matches. Germline loops: CDR1 MNHEY, CDR2 SVGEGT. The DNA for the CDR3 is TGTGCCAGCAGTTACCCGAGTGGGGGGGTAGACAATGAGCAGTTCTTC. Its translation is CASSYPSGGVDNEQFF.

This clone was found a few times. The chain has TRBV11-2 and TRBJ1-1; D unresolved. Trimming removed 1 base from V and 3 bases from J, with 6 bases in between. The germline V gene has CDR1 SGHAT and CDR2 FQNNGV. The CDR3 totals 13 residues. Here the CDR3 DNA reads TGTGCCAGCAGCTTAGCTAAAGACACTGAAGCTTTCTTT. Translated: CASSLAKDTEAFF.

This chain uses TRBV7-3 with TRBJ2-1; 11 bases match TRBD2. The CDR3 is 16 residues long. CDR1 and CDR2 (germline): SGHTA, FQGTGA. The junction had 10 bases not matched to a gene; V was cut back by 4 bases and J by 8 bases. CDR3: CASSSPTSGRSYEQFF. CDR3 DNA: TGTGCCAGCAGCTCCCCAACTAGCGGGAGATCCTATGAGCAGTTCTTC.

The V gene is TRBV4-2, the J gene TRBJ1-2; D gene unclear. V lost 4 bases and J lost 5, with 11 bases in between. Germline CDR1 and CDR2: LGHNA and YNFKEQ. The CDR3 loop spans 13 amino acids. The CDR3 protein is CASSPRSGYGYTF. CDR3 nucleotides: TGTGCCAGCAGCCCCCGTTCGGGGTATGGCTACACCTTC.

J is TRBJ2-7 and V is TRBV18; 14 positions agree with TRBD2. J lost 7 bases, V lost 6 bases, and 11 bases had no gene match. Looked up from germline, CDR1 is KGHSH and CDR2 is LQKENI. The CDR3 extends over 16 amino acids. This chain's CDR3 is CASSPRLAGGPEEQYF. The DNA of the CDR3 is TGTGCCAGCTCCCCGAGACTAGCGGGAGGGCCTGAGGAGCAGTACTTC.